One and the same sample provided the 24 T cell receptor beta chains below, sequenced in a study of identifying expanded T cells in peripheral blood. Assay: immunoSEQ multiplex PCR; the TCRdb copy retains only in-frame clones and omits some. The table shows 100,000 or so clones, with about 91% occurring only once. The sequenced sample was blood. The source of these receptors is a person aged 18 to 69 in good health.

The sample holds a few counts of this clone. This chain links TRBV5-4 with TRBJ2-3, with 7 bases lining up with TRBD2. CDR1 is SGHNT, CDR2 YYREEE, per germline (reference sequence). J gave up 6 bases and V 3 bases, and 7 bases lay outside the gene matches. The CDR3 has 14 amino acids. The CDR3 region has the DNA TGTGCCAGCAGCTGGGCGGGGGAACCTGATACGCAGTATTTT. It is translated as CASSWAGEPDTQYF.

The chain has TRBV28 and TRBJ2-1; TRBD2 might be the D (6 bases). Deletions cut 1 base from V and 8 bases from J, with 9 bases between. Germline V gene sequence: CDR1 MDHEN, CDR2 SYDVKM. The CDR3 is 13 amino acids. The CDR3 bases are TGTGCCAGCAGTTTATTGGGGGGATATGAGCAGTTCTTC. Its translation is CASSLLGGYEQFF.

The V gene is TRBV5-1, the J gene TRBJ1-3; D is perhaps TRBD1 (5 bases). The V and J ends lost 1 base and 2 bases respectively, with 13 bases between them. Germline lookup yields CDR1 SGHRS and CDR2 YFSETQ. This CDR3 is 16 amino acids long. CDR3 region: CASSLRRGEAGNTIYF. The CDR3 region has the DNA TGCGCCAGCAGCTTGAGGCGGGGCGAGGCTGGAAACACCATATATTTT.

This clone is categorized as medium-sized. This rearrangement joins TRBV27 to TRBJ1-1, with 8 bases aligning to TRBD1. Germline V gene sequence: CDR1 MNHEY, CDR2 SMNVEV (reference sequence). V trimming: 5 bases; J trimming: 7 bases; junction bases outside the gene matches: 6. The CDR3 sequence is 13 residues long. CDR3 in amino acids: CASSTPTGVEAFF. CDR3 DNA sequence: TGTGCCAGCAGTACGCCGACAGGGGTTGAAGCTTTCTTT.

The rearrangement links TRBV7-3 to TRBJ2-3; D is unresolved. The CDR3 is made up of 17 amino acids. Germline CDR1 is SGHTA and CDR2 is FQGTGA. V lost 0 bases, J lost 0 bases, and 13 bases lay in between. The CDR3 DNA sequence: TGTGCCAGCAGCTTAACGTATACCAAAACTAGCACAGATACGCAGTATTTT. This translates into CASSLTYTKTSTDTQYF.

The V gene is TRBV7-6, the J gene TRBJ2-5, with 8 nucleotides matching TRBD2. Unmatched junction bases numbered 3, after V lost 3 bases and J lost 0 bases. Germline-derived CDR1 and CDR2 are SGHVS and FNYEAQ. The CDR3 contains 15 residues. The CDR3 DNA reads TGTGCCAGCAGCTTGACTAGCGACGACCAAGAGACCCAGTACTTC. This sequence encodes CASSLTSDDQETQYF. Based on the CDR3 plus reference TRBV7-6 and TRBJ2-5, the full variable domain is GAGVSQSPRYKVTKRGQDVALRCDPISGHVSLYWYRQALGQGPEFLTYFNYEAQQDKSGLPNDRFSAERPEGSISTLTIQRTEQRDSAMYRCASSLTSDDQETQYFGPGTRLLVL.

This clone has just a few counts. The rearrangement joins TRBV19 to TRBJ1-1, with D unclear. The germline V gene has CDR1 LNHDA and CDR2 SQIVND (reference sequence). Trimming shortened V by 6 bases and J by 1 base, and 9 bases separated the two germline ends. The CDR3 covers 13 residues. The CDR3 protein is CASRPRENTEAFF. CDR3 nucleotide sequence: TGTGCCAGTAGACCGAGGGAGAACACTGAAGCTTTCTTT.

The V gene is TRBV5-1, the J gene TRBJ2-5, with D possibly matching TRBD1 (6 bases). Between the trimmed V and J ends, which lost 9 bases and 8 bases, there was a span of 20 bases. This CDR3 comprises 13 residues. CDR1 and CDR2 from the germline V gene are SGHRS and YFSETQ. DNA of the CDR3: TGCGCCACCAGTTCAGCAGGGGCTCATACCCAGTACTTC. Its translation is CATSSAGAHTQYF.

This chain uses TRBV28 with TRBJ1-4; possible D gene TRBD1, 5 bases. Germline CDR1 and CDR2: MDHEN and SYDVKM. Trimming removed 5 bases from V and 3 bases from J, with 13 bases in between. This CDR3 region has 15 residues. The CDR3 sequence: CASSQQGKANEKLFF. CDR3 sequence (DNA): TGTGCCAGCAGTCAGCAGGGAAAGGCTAATGAAAAACTGTTTTTT. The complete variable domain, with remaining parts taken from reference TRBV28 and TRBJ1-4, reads DVKVTQSSRYLVKRTGEKVFLECVQDMDHENMFWYRQDPGLGLRLIYFSYDVKMKEKGDIPEGYSVSREKKERFSLILESASTNQTSMYLCASSQQGKANEKLFFGSGTQLSVL.

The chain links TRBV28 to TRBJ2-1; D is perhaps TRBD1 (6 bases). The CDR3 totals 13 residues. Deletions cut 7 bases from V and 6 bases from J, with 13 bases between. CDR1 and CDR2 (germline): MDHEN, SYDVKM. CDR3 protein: CASTLRGINEQFF. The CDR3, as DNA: TGTGCCAGCACCCTTAGGGGGATCAATGAGCAGTTCTTC.

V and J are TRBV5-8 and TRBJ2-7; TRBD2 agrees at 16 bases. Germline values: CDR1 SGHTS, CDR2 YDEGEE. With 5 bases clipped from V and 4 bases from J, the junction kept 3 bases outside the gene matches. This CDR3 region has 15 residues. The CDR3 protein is CASRRGLAGGYEQYF. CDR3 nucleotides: TGTGCCAGCAGGCGGGGACTAGCGGGAGGGTACGAGCAGTACTTC.

CDR3 DNA sequence: TGTGCCAGTAGTATAGTCGTAGAAAACACTGAAGCTTTCTTT. Encoded protein: CASSIVVENTEAFF. J is TRBJ1-1 and V is TRBV19; D not resolved. Germline CDR1 reads LNHDA; CDR2 reads SQIVND (reference sequence). The CDR3 runs to 14 residues. Trimming took off 1 base at V and 2 bases at J, with 8 bases between the two ends.

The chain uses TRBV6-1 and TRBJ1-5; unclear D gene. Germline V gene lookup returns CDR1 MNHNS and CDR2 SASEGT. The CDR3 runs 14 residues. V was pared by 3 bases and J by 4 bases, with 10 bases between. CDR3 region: CASSETRSNQPQHF. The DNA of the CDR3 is TGTGCCAGCAGTGAGACAAGAAGTAATCAGCCCCAGCATTTT.

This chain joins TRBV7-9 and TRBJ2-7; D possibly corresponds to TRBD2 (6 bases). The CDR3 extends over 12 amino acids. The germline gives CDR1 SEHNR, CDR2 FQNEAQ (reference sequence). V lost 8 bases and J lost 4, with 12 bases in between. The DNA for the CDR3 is TGTGCCAGCGATTTTGCGGGATACGAGCAGTACTTC. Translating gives CASDFAGYEQYF.

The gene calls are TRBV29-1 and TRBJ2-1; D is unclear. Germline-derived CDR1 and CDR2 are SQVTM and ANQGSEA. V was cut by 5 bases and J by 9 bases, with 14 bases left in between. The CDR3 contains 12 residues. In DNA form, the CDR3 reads TGCAGCGTTCTGGGATTCGTCGGTGAGCAGTTCTTC. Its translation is CSVLGFVGEQFF.

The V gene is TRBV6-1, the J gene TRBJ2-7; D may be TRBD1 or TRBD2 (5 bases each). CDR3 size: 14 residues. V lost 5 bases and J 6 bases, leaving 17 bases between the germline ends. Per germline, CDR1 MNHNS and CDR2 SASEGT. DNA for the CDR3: TGTGCCAGCAGTCTACCCGGGACGGGCACCGAGCAGTACTTC. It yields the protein CASSLPGTGTEQYF.

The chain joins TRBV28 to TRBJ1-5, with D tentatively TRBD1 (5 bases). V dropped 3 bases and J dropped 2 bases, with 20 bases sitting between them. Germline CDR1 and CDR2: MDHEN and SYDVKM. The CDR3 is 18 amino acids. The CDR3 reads CASSFPRVTAGRNQPQHF. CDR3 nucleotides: TGTGCCAGCAGTTTCCCCCGGGTGACGGCAGGGCGCAATCAGCCCCAGCATTTT.

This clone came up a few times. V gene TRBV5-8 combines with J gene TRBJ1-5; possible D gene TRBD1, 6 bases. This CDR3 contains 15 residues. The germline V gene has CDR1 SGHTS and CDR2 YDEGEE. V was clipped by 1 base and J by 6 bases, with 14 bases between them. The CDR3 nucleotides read TGTGCCAGCAGCTTGATCGGGGGAGGGGGTCAGCCCCAGCATTTT. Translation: CASSLIGGGGQPQHF.

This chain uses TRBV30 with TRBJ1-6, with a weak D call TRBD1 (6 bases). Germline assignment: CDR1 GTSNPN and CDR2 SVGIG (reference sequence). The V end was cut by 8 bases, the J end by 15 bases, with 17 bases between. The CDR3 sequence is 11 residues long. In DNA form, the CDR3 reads TGTGCCCTTGACAGGCCTAACCACCTCCACTTT. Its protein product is CALDRPNHLHF.

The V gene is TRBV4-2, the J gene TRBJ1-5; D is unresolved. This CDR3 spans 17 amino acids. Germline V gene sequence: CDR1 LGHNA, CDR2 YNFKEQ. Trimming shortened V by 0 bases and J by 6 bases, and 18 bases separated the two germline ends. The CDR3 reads CASSQDGYRSVAQPQHF. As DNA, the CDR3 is TGTGCCAGCAGCCAAGACGGGTATCGGTCAGTTGCTCAGCCCCAGCATTTT.

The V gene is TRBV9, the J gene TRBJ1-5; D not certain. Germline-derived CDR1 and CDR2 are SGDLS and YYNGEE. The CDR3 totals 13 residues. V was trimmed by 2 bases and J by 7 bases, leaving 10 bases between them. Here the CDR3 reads CASSVPKGQPQHF. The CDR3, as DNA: TGTGCCAGCAGCGTCCCTAAGGGACAGCCCCAGCATTTT. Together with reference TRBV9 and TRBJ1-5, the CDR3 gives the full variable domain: DSGVTQTPKHLITATGQRVTLRCSPRSGDLSVYWYQQSLDQGLQFLIQYYNGEERAKGNILERFSAQQFPDLHSELNLSSLELGDSALYFCASSVPKGQPQHFGDGTRLSIL.

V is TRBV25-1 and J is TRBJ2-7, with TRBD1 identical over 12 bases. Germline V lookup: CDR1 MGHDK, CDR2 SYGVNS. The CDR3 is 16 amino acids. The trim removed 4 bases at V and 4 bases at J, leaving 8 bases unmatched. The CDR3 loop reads CASSANPGQGAYEQYF. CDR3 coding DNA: TGTGCCAGCAGTGCCAATCCGGGACAGGGGGCGTACGAGCAGTACTTC.

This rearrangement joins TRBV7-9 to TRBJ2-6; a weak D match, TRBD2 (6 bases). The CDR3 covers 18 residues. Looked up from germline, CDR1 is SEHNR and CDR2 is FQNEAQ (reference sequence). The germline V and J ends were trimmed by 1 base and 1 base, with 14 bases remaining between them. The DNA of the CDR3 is TGTGCCAGCAGCTTAGGGAGGGGACCGTCGTCTGGGGCCAACGTCCTGACTTTC. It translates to CASSLGRGPSSGANVLTF.

DNA of the CDR3: TGTGCCAGCAGTGAAGGGACACTTCGGGGCACTGAAGCTTTCTTT. Protein product: CASSEGTLRGTEAFF. The chain has TRBV2 and TRBJ1-1; D perhaps matches TRBD1 (5 bases). Germline V gene lookup returns CDR1 SNHLY and CDR2 FYNNEI. Trimming cost V 1 base and J 4 bases, with 13 bases left between them. The CDR3 sequence is 15 residues long. Together with reference TRBV2 and TRBJ1-1, the CDR3 gives the full variable domain: EPEVTQTPSHQVTQMGQEVILRCVPISNHLYFYWYRQILGQKVEFLVSFYNNEISEKSEIFDDQFSVERPDGSNFTLKIRSTKLEDSAMYFCASSEGTLRGTEAFFGQGTRLTVV.